The 14 T cell receptor beta chains presented below share a single source sample, sequenced in a study of spatial heterogeneity in lung cancer. Indicated time point: sample taken at primary tumor resection. The authors sequenced whole RNA from tumor, nontumor lung or frozen PBMC without sorting. TCRdb re-derived calls from the 5' RACE reads in MiXCR, one entry per CDR3 protein. This table holds about 45,000 distinct CDR3 sequences, approximately 13% found once. Specimen: PBMCs, collected at surgery. These receptor sequences come from a male donor with early-stage non-small cell lung cancer.

This clonotype showed up just a few times. The chain combines TRBV20-1 with TRBJ1-4; possibly TRBD1 for D (6 bases). Germline V gene lookup returns CDR1 DFQATT and CDR2 SNEGSKA (reference sequence). Trimming cost V 3 bases and J 8 bases, with 13 bases left between them. The CDR3 is 13 residues long. The CDR3 sequence: CSASKGGWEKLFF. The CDR3, as DNA: TGCAGTGCTAGCAAGGGGGGTTGGGAAAAACTGTTTTTT.

This clonotype showed up many times. The V gene is TRBV28, the J gene TRBJ1-5, with D possibly matching TRBD1 (5 bases). The CDR3 is 15 residues long. Germline V gene sequence: CDR1 MDHEN, CDR2 SYDVKM. V shed 6 bases and J shed 3 bases, with 15 bases lying between them. The CDR3 bases are TGTGCCAGCAGCCGTGACAGCCGATTCAATCAGCCCCAGCATTTT. Protein: CASSRDSRFNQPQHF.

This clonotype was counted many times. This chain uses TRBV7-2 with TRBJ2-3, with 7 bases fitting TRBD1. The CDR3 is 14 residues long. The V segment lost 1 base and the J segment 4 bases; nucleotides outside the gene matches: 2. Germline assignment: CDR1 SGHTA and CDR2 FQGNSA. The CDR3, as DNA: TGTGCCAGCAGCTTAGGTACAGGGGCAGATACGCAGTATTTT. Its translation: CASSLGTGADTQYF.

This sequence joins TRBV3-1 and TRBJ1-2; D uncertain. CDR1 LGHDT and CDR2 YNNKEL come from the germline V gene (reference sequence). There are 14 residues in the CDR3. Trimming left V 5 bases short and J 7 bases short, with 17 bases between. The DNA for the CDR3 is TGTGCCAGCAGCGGGAACAGAGCTTGGTCTGGCTACACCTTC. Protein product: CASSGNRAWSGYTF.

The sample holds many counts of this clonotype. CDR3 sequence: CASTEGSYEQYF. The CDR3 DNA is TGTGCCAGCACCGAAGGGTCCTACGAGCAGTACTTC. The V and J genes are TRBV28 and TRBJ2-7; D is ambiguous. The CDR3 loop spans 12 amino acids. Per germline, CDR1 MDHEN and CDR2 SYDVKM. Between the trimmed V and J ends, which lost 7 bases and 1 base, there was a span of 8 bases.

This clonotype was counted at least ten times. The chain joins TRBV2 to TRBJ2-5; 8 nucleotides match TRBD2. The germline V gene has CDR1 SNHLY and CDR2 FYNNEI. J lost 5 bases, V lost 6 bases, and 2 bases had no gene match. This CDR3 has 12 residues. CDR3 sequence reads: CASRIAGETQYF. The CDR3 DNA reads TGTGCCAGCAGAATAGCGGGGGAGACCCAGTACTTC.

The chain joins TRBV12-3 or TRBV12-4 to TRBJ2-3; 7 bases map to TRBD1. This CDR3 comprises 15 residues. The V gene end was trimmed by 6 bases and the J gene end by 6 bases; junction bases not matched to a gene: 12. CDR3 coding DNA: TGTGCCAGCAGAACGGGACAGATGATGACGGATACGCAGTATTTT. As protein: CASRTGQMMTDTQYF.

This clonotype was detected ten times or more. The chain recombines TRBV10-3 with TRBJ2-3; a possible D gene is TRBD1 (6 bases). With 0 bases removed from V and 0 bases from J, the gap between germline ends came to 13 bases. CDR3 length: 17 amino acids. From germline, CDR1 is ENHRY and CDR2 SYGVKD. DNA for the CDR3: TGTGCCATCAGTGAGTCGGGTCAGGGGAGAAGCACAGATACGCAGTATTTT. As protein: CAISESGQGRSTDTQYF.

This clonotype was counted once. V gene TRBV11-2 combines with J gene TRBJ2-1; D uncertain. V was shortened by 1 base and J by 9 bases, with 7 bases between the two germline ends. This CDR3 comprises 12 residues. CDR1 and CDR2 (germline): SGHAT, FQNNGV. CDR3 coding DNA: TGTGCCAGCAGCTTAGGCTATACTGAGCAGTTCTTC. Its protein is CASSLGYTEQFF.

The chain recombines TRBV7-9 with TRBJ2-2, with a weak D call TRBD2 (5 bases). Trimming stripped 5 bases from V and 4 bases from J, with 26 bases between. This CDR3 has 19 amino acids. Germline loops: CDR1 SEHNR, CDR2 FQNEAQ (reference sequence). This CDR3 is CASSRGRLASGDATGELFF. In nucleotides, the CDR3 is TGTGCCAGCAGCCGGGGTAGGCTGGCCTCCGGGGATGCCACCGGGGAGCTGTTTTTT.

The chain is built from TRBV10-3 and TRBJ2-5, with 7 bases aligning to TRBD1. The CDR3 is 18 amino acids. Germline CDR1 ENHRY, CDR2 SYGVKD. V shed 0 bases and J 0 bases; nucleotides not matched to a gene: 10. The CDR3, as DNA: TGTGCCATCAGTGAGTCGACGGGACAGTTTGTGGACCAAGAGACCCAGTACTTC. This translates into CAISESTGQFVDQETQYF.

This clonotype occurred a few times. The chain carries TRBV5-1 and TRBJ2-3; 9 nucleotides match TRBD2. V was pared by 2 bases and J by 2 bases, with 3 bases of the junction left unmatched. There are 15 residues in the CDR3. Germline CDR1 SGHRS, CDR2 YFSETQ. CDR3 sequence reads: CASSFSGSDTDTQYF. CDR3 coding DNA: TGCGCCAGCAGCTTTAGCGGGAGCGACACAGATACGCAGTATTTT.

This clonotype was seen many times. This chain connects TRBV3-1 to TRBJ1-5, with 8 bases matching TRBD1. CDR3 length equals 14 residues. The germline CDR1 and CDR2 sequences are LGHDT and YNNKEL (reference sequence). V trimming: 4 bases; J trimming: 6 bases; junction bases outside the gene matches: 5. Here the CDR3 DNA reads TGTGCCAGCAGCCTTAGGACAGGGAGTCAGCCCCAGCATTTT. This encodes CASSLRTGSQPQHF.

This chain uses TRBV7-8 with TRBJ1-1; D call uncertain. The CDR3 spans 12 residues. Germline V CDR1 and CDR2: SGHVS, FQNEAQ. V was cut by 10 bases and J by 5 bases, with 14 bases left in between. The CDR3 here is CATAPGRTEAFF. For the CDR3, the DNA is TGTGCCACTGCCCCCGGGAGGACTGAAGCTTTCTTT.